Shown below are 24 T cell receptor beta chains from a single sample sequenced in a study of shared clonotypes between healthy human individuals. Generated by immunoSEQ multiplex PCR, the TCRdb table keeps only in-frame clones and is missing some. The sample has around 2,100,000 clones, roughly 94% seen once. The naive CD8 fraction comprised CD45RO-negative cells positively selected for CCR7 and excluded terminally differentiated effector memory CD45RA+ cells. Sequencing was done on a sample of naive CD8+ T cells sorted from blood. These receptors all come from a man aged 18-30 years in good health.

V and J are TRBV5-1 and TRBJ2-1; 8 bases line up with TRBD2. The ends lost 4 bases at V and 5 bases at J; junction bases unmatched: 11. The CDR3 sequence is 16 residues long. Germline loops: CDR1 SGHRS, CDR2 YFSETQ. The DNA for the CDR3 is TGCGCCAGCAGCCCTGCCAACGGGGGGGCCAACAATGAGCAGTTCTTC. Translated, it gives CASSPANGGANNEQFF.

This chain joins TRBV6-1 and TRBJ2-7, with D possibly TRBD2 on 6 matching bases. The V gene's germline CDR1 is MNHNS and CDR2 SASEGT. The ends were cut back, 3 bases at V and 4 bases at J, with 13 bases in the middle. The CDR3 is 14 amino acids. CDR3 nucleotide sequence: TGTGCCAGCAGTGATCCGGGACTGAGGTACGAGCAGTACTTC. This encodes CASSDPGLRYEQYF.

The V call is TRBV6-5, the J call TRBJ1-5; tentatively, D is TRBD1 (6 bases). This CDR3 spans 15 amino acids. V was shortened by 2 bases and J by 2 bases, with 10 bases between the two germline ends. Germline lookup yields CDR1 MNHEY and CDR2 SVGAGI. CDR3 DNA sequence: TGTGCCAGCAGTTACGGAGGGGGTGGCAATCAGCCCCAGCATTTT. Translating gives CASSYGGGGNQPQHF.

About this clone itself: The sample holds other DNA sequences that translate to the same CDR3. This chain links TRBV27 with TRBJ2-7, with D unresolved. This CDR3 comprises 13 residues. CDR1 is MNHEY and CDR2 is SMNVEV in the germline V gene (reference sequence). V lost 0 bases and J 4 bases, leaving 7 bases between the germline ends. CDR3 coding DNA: TGTGCCAGCAGTTTATCTTTGGGGTACGAGCAGTACTTC. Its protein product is CASSLSLGYEQYF.

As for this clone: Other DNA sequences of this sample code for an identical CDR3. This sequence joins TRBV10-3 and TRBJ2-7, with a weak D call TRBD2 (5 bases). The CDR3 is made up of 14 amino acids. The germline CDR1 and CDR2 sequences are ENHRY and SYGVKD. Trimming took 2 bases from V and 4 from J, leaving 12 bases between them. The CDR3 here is CAISESGSQYEQYF. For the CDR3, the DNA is TGTGCCATCAGTGAGAGCGGCAGTCAGTACGAGCAGTACTTC.

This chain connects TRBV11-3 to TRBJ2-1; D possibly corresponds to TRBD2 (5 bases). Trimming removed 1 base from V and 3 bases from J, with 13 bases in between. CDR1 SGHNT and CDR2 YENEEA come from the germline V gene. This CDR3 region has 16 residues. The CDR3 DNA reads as TGTGCCAGCAGCTTAGGTGAGGGTTGGGGCTACAATGAGCAGTTCTTC. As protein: CASSLGEGWGYNEQFF. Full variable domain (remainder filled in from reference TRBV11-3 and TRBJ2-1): EAGVVQSPRYKIIEKKQPVAFWCNPISGHNTLYWYLQNLGQGPELLIRYENEEAVDDSQLPKDRFSAERLKGVDSTLKIQPAELGDSAVYLCASSLGEGWGYNEQFFGPGTRLTVL.

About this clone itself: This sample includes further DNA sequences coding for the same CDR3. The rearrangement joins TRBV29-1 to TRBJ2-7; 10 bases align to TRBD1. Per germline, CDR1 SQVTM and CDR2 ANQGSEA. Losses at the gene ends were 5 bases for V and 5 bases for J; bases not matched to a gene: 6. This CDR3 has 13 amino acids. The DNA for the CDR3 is TGCAGCGTTACCGGGACAGGGGTCCACGAGCAGTACTTC. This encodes CSVTGTGVHEQYF.

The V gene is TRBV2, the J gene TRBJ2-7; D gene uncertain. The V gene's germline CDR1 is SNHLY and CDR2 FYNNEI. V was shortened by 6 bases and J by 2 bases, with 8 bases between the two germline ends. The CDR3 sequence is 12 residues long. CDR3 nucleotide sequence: TGTGCCAGCAGGCAGGTCGCCTACGAGCAGTACTTC. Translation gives CASRQVAYEQYF.

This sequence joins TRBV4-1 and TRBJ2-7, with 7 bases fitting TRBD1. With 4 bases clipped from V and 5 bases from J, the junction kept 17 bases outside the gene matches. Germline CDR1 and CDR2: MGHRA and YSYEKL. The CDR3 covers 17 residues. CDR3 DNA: TGCGCCAGCAGCCGAGCTCACCTAAGGACAGGAAGTAACGAGCAGTACTTC. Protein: CASSRAHLRTGSNEQYF.

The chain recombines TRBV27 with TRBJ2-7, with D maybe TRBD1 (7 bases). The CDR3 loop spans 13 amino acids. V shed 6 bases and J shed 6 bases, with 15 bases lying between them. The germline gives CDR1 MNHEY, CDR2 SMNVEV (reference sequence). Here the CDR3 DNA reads TGTGCCAGCAGCGTAGGGCAGGGGGGCGAGCAGTACTTC. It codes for CASSVGQGGEQYF.

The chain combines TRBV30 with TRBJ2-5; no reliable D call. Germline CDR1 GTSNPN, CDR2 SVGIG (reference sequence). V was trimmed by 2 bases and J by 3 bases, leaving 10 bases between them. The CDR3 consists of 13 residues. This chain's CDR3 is CAWSRLVEETQYF. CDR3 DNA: TGTGCCTGGAGTCGTCTAGTGGAAGAGACCCAGTACTTC.

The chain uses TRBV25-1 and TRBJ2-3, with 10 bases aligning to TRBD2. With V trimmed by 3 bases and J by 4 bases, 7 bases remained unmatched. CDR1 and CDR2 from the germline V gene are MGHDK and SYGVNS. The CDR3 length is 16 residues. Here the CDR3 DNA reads TGTGCCAGCAGTGACGGACTAGCGGCAATTCCAGATACGCAGTATTTT. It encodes CASSDGLAAIPDTQYF.

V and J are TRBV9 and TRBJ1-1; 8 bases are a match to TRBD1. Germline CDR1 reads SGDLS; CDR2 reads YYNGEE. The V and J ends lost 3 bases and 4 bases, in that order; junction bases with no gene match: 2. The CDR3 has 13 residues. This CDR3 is CASSGDRFTEAFF. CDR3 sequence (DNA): TGTGCCAGCAGCGGGGACAGGTTCACTGAAGCTTTCTTT.

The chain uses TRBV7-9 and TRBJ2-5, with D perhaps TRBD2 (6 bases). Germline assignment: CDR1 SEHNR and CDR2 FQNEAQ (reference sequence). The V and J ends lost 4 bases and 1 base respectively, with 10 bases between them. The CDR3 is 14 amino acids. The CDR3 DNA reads TGTGCCAGCAGCTCGGGACTCCTCCAAGAGACCCAGTACTTC. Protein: CASSSGLLQETQYF.

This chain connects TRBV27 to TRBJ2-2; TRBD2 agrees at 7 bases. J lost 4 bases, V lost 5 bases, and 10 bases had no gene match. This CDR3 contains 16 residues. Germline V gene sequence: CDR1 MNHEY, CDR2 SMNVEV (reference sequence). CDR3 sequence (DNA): TGTGCCAGCAGTCTGCTTGGGACTACGAGCACCGGGGAGCTGTTTTTT. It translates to CASSLLGTTSTGELFF.

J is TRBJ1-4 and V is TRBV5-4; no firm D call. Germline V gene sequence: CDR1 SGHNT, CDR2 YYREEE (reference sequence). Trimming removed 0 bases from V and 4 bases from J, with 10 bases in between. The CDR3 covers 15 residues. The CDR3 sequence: CASSLGGSGNEKLFF. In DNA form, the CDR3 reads TGTGCCAGCAGCTTGGGTGGGTCCGGTAATGAAAAACTGTTTTTT.

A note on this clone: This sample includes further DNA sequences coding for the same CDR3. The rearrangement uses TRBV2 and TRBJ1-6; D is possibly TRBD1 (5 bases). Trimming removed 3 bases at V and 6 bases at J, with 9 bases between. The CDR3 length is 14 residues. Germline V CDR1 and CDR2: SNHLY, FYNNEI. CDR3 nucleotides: TGTGCCAGCAGTGATGGTCAGGGTAATTCACCCCTCCACTTT. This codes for CASSDGQGNSPLHF.

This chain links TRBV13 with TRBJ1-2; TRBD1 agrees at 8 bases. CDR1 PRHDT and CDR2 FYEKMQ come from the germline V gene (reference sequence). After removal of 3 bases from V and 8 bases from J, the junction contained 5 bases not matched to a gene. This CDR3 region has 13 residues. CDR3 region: CASSFDRGWGYTF. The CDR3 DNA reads TGTGCCAGCAGCTTCGACAGGGGATGGGGCTACACCTTC.

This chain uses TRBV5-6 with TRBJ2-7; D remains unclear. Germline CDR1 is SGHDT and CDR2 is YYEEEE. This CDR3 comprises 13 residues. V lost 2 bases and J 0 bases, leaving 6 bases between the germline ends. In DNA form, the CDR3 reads TGTGCCAGCAGCTTTTGGAGCTCCTACGAGCAGTACTTC. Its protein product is CASSFWSSYEQYF.

The CDR3 loop is CATSREVEVTEAFF. Written as DNA, the CDR3 is TGTGCCACCAGCAGAGAGGTGGAGGTCACTGAAGCTTTCTTT. The chain links TRBV15 to TRBJ1-1, with D unresolved. The V gene's germline CDR1 is LNHNV and CDR2 YYDKDF (reference sequence). V lost 0 bases to trimming and J lost 4 bases, with 9 bases between them. The CDR3 has 14 amino acids.

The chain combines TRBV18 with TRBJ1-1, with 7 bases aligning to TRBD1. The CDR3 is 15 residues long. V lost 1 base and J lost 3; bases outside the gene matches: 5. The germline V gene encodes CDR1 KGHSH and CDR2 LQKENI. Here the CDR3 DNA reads TGTGCCAGCTCACCACTAACAGGGGCAGACACTGAAGCTTTCTTT. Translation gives CASSPLTGADTEAFF.

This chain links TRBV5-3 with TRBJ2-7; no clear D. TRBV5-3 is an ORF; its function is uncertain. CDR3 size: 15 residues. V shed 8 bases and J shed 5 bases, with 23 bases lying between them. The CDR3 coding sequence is TGTGCCAGCACCTGGTCGGACGGCCGGTGGGACGAGCAGTACTTC. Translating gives CASTWSDGRWDEQYF.

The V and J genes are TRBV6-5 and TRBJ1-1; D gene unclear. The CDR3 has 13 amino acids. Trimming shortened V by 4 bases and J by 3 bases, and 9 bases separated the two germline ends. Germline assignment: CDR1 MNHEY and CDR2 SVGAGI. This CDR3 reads CASSSGPYTEAFF. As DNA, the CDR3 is TGTGCCAGCAGTTCCGGGCCTTACACTGAAGCTTTCTTT.

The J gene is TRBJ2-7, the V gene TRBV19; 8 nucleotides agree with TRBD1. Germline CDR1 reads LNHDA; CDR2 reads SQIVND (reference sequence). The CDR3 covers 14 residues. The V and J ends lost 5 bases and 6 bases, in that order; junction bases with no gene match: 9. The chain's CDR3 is CASSLGQGRGEQYF. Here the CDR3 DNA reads TGTGCCAGTAGTCTTGGACAGGGACGAGGCGAGCAGTACTTC.